The 6 T cell receptor beta chains listed next were all sequenced from one sample in a study of T cells in Graves' hyperthyroidism and ophthalmopathy. Amplified TCR beta CDR3 regions derived from RNA transcripts. Researchers ran a first-round RT-PCR on the TCR CDR3 using the HTBI primer set. TCRdb recomputed calls from the multiplex PCR reads with MiXCR, one row per CDR3 protein. The repertoire holds approximately 250,000 distinct CDR3 sequences, approximately 25% seen once, with approximately 32% in the top ten. The sequenced sample consisted of blood. Source of these receptors: a middle-aged woman with Graves' ophthalmopathy.

In its sample, this clonotype was seen once. The chain couples TRBV12-3 or TRBV12-4 to TRBJ2-2; the D gene could be TRBD1 or TRBD2 (5 bases each). This CDR3 comprises 14 residues. Trimming shortened V by 8 bases and J by 2 bases, and 12 bases separated the two germline ends. CDR3 in amino acids: CASWDDGNTGELFF. Written as DNA, the CDR3 is TGTGCCAGCTGGGACGATGGAAACACCGGGGAGCTGTTTTTT.

This clonotype was seen many times. The chain employs TRBV20-1 and TRBJ1-5; D might be TRBD1 (6 bases). The length of the CDR3 is 13 residues. The germline CDR1 and CDR2 sequences are DFQATT and SNEGSKA (reference sequence). V gave up 3 bases and J gave up 3 bases, with 9 bases separating them. Written as DNA, the CDR3 is TGCAGTGCTAGGACAGGTAACAATCAGCCCCAGCATTTT. It is translated as CSARTGNNQPQHF.

This clonotype was seen ten or more times. This chain uses TRBV27 with TRBJ2-5, with a possible D match to TRBD2 (6 bases). The V and J ends lost 5 bases and 1 base respectively, with 11 bases between them. The CDR3 extends over 14 amino acids. The germline gives CDR1 MNHEY, CDR2 SMNVEV (reference sequence). The CDR3 DNA reads TGTGCCAGCAGTCCCACGGGACTCCAAGAGACCCAGTACTTC. Translating gives CASSPTGLQETQYF.

The rearrangement joins TRBV10-1 to TRBJ2-5; 9 bases align to TRBD1. The CDR3 is 15 residues long. CDR1 is WNHNN, CDR2 SYGVQD, per germline (reference sequence). Germline trimming cut 6 bases from V and 5 bases from J; bases unmatched to any gene: 10. The CDR3 here is CASSGYRGLGETQYF. The CDR3 DNA reads TGCGCCAGCAGCGGATACAGGGGGCTGGGGGAGACCCAGTACTTC.

The chain carries TRBV12-3 or TRBV12-4 and TRBJ1-5; 8 bases fit TRBD1. This CDR3 is built from 14 residues. J gave up 3 bases and V 6 bases, and 4 bases lay outside the gene matches. In DNA, the CDR3 is TGTGCCAGCAGACAGGGGGGTACCAATCAGCCCCAGCATTTT. It is translated as CASRQGGTNQPQHF.

This clonotype was seen more than once but under ten times. V and J are TRBV6-5 and TRBJ2-7; D is ambiguous. This CDR3 contains 14 residues. V lost 4 bases, J lost 5 bases, and 15 bases lay in between. CDR1 is MNHEY, CDR2 SVGAGI, per germline. CDR3 sequence reads: CASSSWGSDNEQYF. CDR3 DNA sequence: TGTGCCAGCAGTTCCTGGGGAAGTGATAACGAGCAGTACTTC.